The 15 T cell receptor beta chains below all came from one sample that was sequenced in a study of T cell responses to AZD1222 COVID-19 vaccine. The data were produced by immunoSEQ multiplex PCR, yet TCRdb's version contains in-frame clones alone and is incomplete. The sample lists 100,000 to 150,000 clones, approximately 83% seen once, with about 1.6% in the top ten. Here the sequenced sample was peripheral blood, taken on day 0 of AZD1222 vaccination. The receptors come from an adult in good health.

V is TRBV30 and J is TRBJ1-6; no reliable D call. Germline lookup yields CDR1 GTSNPN and CDR2 SVGIG (reference sequence). The CDR3 length is 13 residues. V gave up 4 bases and J gave up 10 bases, with 14 bases separating them. The CDR3 here is CAWTGFFGSPLHF. In nucleotides, the CDR3 is TGTGCCTGGACTGGGTTCTTCGGATCACCCCTCCACTTT.

On this clone itself: Additional DNA sequences in this sample encode the identical CDR3. The chain carries TRBV6-2 or TRBV6-3 and TRBJ2-7; no firm D call. The CDR3 totals 11 residues. Trimming removed 5 bases from V and 2 bases from J, with 4 bases in between. CDR1 and CDR2 (germline): MNHEY, SVGEGT. The CDR3 spells CASSQTYEQYF. DNA for the CDR3: TGTGCCAGCAGTCAAACCTACGAGCAGTACTTC.

The chain uses TRBV7-6 and TRBJ2-1; no clear D. This CDR3 is built from 14 residues. Germline lookup yields CDR1 SGHVS and CDR2 FNYEAQ. Trimming cost V 3 bases and J 1 base, with 7 bases left between them. The CDR3 bases are TGTGCCAGCAGCTTTAAGGATTCCTACAATGAGCAGTTCTTC. This translates into CASSFKDSYNEQFF.

The rearrangement links TRBV2 to TRBJ1-5; D remains ambiguous. Germline loops: CDR1 SNHLY, CDR2 FYNNEI. With 7 bases removed from V and 10 bases from J, the gap between germline ends came to 5 bases. CDR3 length equals 9 residues. This CDR3 reads CASKTPQHF. The CDR3 region has the DNA TGTGCCAGCAAGACACCCCAGCATTTT.

The rearrangement links TRBV7-9 to TRBJ1-1, with TRBD1 identical over 8 bases. Germline lookup yields CDR1 SEHNR and CDR2 FQNEAQ (reference sequence). V lost 5 bases, J lost 4 bases, and 6 bases stayed unmatched. The length of the CDR3 is 14 residues. The CDR3 DNA follows: TGTGCCAGCAGCCCTTCGACAGGGGTCACTGAAGCTTTCTTT. The encoded protein is CASSPSTGVTEAFF.

The V call is TRBV19, the J call TRBJ1-2; tentative D call: TRBD1 (5 bases). V was clipped by 3 bases and J by 5 bases, with 10 bases between them. Germline CDR1 LNHDA, CDR2 SQIVND (reference sequence). This CDR3 region has 13 residues. The CDR3: CASSMRRVYGYTF. The CDR3 bases are TGTGCCAGTAGTATGCGCAGGGTTTATGGCTACACCTTC.

The chain links TRBV6-4 to TRBJ2-1; a weak D match, TRBD2 (5 bases). This CDR3 is built from 13 residues. In germline, CDR1 is MRHNA, CDR2 SNTAGT. V was shortened by 4 bases and J by 8 bases, with 12 bases between the two germline ends. The CDR3 loop reads CASSAGLEDEQFF. CDR3 sequence (DNA): TGTGCCAGCAGTGCCGGTCTGGAGGATGAGCAGTTCTTC.

The J gene is TRBJ1-1, the V gene TRBV4-3, with D tentatively TRBD1 (6 bases). The V gene lost 4 bases and the J gene lost 4 bases, with 22 bases spanning the gap. Germline V gene sequence: CDR1 LGHNA, CDR2 YSLEER. This CDR3 has 17 amino acids. For the CDR3, the DNA is TGCGCCAGCAGCCCTCAACATAGGACAGACGAAAGCACTGAAGCTTTCTTT. Translation gives CASSPQHRTDESTEAFF.

This chain's CDR3 is CSAWLHTEAFF. The CDR3 nucleotides are TGCAGTGCTTGGTTGCACACTGAAGCTTTCTTT. V and J are TRBV20-1 and TRBJ1-1; D unclear. This CDR3 contains 11 residues. Germline V gene data show CDR1 as DFQATT and CDR2 as SNEGSKA (reference sequence). V was pared by 5 bases and J by 3 bases, with 7 bases between.

The chain couples TRBV5-1 to TRBJ2-1, with 8 bases matching TRBD2. The CDR3 is 13 amino acids. Germline V gene lookup returns CDR1 SGHRS and CDR2 YFSETQ. V shed 6 bases, J shed 8 bases, and the junction held 7 bases outside the gene matches. CDR3 in DNA: TGCGCCAGCAACCCCGGGACTAGTGATGAGCAGTTCTTC. Its protein is CASNPGTSDEQFF.

This clone was detected once. The chain's CDR3 is CASRPGVAKNIQYF. The CDR3 nucleotides read TGTGCCAGCAGGCCGGGGGTAGCCAAAAACATTCAGTACTTC. The genes are TRBV6-5 and TRBJ2-4; D might be TRBD2 (6 bases). CDR3 length: 14 amino acids. Germline V gene sequence: CDR1 MNHEY, CDR2 SVGAGI. V was shortened by 6 bases and J by 0 bases, with 9 bases between the two germline ends.

The V gene is TRBV12-5, the J gene TRBJ1-5; D is ambiguous. The CDR3 has 15 amino acids. V was shortened by 0 bases and J by 4 bases, with 10 bases between the two germline ends. Germline CDR1 LGHNT, CDR2 FRNRAP. The CDR3 region is CASGLVGPGNQPQHF. The DNA of the CDR3 is TGTGCTAGTGGTTTGGTAGGGCCGGGGAATCAGCCCCAGCATTTT. Full variable domain (missing parts from reference TRBV12-5 and TRBJ1-5): DARVTQTPRHKVTEMGQEVTMRCQPILGHNTVFWYRQTMMQGLELLAYFRNRAPLDDSGMPKDRFSAEMPDATLATLKIQPSEPRDSAVYFCASGLVGPGNQPQHFGDGTRLSIL.

CDR3 region: CASTQFHEQYF. CDR3 nucleotide sequence: TGCGCCAGCACCCAATTCCACGAGCAGTACTTC. The V gene is TRBV10-2, the J gene TRBJ2-7; D remains ambiguous. Germline CDR1 WSHSY, CDR2 SAAADI. The ends were cut back, 7 bases at V and 5 bases at J, with 9 bases in the middle. This CDR3 has 11 amino acids.

The chain is built from TRBV4-1 and TRBJ2-7; TRBD1 matches 9 bases. The V segment lost 3 bases and the J segment 6 bases; nucleotides outside the gene matches: 15. Looked up from germline, CDR1 is MGHRA and CDR2 is YSYEKL. This CDR3 is built from 17 residues. DNA of the CDR3: TGCGCCAGCAGCCAGAATTCCCTCGGGACAGGGCGATCCGAGCAGTACTTC. Translating gives CASSQNSLGTGRSEQYF.

V usage is TRBV29-1 and J usage is TRBJ2-7, with D possibly matching TRBD1 (7 bases). With 6 bases removed from V and 9 bases from J, the gap between germline ends came to 21 bases. Germline assignment: CDR1 SQVTM and CDR2 ANQGSEA. The CDR3 loop spans 13 amino acids. The CDR3 nucleotides are TGCAGCGTCGCGGGGACAGAGGGTCGGGGGCAGTACTTC. Its protein is CSVAGTEGRGQYF.